A selection of T cell receptor beta chains follows, all from one sample in a study of shared clonotypes between healthy human individuals. Repertoires were generated with immunoSEQ multiplex PCR, while TCRdb's copy carries only in-frame clones and drops some. The sample carries roughly 2.2 million clones, about 90% recorded once. Material: naive CD4+ T cells from PBMCs. These receptors were collected from a man aged 18 to 30 in good health. Some clones in this sample may be carry-over from other donors' samples. Each CDR3 is given with its conserved first and last residue. The D gene is left open where the match is weak. Size tells how often a clone was seen (once, few, many) or the class of an expanded clone, and some rows leave it out.

V gene	clone size	J gene	D gene	CDR3 DNA	CDR3 protein
TRBV29-1	.	TRBJ2-1	TRBD2	TGCAGCGGAGGACTAGTAAGGCTGCGTGAGCAGTTCTTC	CSGGLVRLREQFF
TRBV5-6	.	TRBJ1-2	TRBD1	TGTGCCGGCAGCTTGCTACGCCAGGGGGAGGGCTACACCTTC	CAGSLLRQGEGYTF
TRBV28	.	TRBJ1-5	.	TGTGCCAGCAGTTTAACGAGGAAGAATCAGCCCCAGCATTTT	CASSLTRKNQPQHF
TRBV2	once	TRBJ1-3	.	TGTGCCAGCAGTGAGAACCAACAGGGATCTGGAAACACCATATATTTT	CASSENQQGSGNTIYF
TRBV11-2	.	TRBJ2-3	.	TGTGCCAGCAGCAAAAGGCGGCCGAGCCGCGCGGGGATGGATACGCAGTATTTT	CASSKRRPSRAGMDTQYF
TRBV5-4	.	TRBJ1-1	.	TGTGCCAGCAGCCAAAGGGAGGGGCGCCTCACTGAAGCTTTCTTT	CASSQREGRLTEAFF
TRBV2	.	TRBJ1-4	.	TGTGCCAGCAGTGATACACCGGGACCGAGGGAAAAACTGTTTTTT	CASSDTPGPREKLFF
TRBV19	.	TRBJ2-4	.	TGTGCCAGTACCCCCGGGGGCTCCTACAAAAACATTCAGTACTTC	CASTPGGSYKNIQYF
TRBV7-9	.	TRBJ2-5	.	TGTGCCAGCAGCTTAATACAGCAAGAGACCCAGTACTTC	CASSLIQQETQYF
TRBV6-1	.	TRBJ2-3	TRBD2	TGTGCCAGCAGTGAGGGGACTAGCGGGGTTAGCACAGATACGCAGTATTTT	CASSEGTSGVSTDTQYF
TRBV7-9	.	TRBJ2-7	.	TGTGCCAGCAGCTTAAGCGGGGGGACAGGACACTCCTACGAGCAGTACTTC	CASSLSGGTGHSYEQYF
TRBV9	few	TRBJ1-1	.	TGTGCCAGCAGCGTAGATCAGGGACCGGGGACTGAAGCTTTCTTT	CASSVDQGPGTEAFF
TRBV5-4	.	TRBJ1-1	.	TGTGCCAGCAGCCAGAGGAACACTGAAGCTTTCTTT	CASSQRNTEAFF
TRBV19	.	TRBJ2-5	.	TGTGCCAGTAACCCGGGGCCAACTCAAGAGACCCAGTACTTC	CASNPGPTQETQYF
TRBV10-3	.	TRBJ1-2	TRBD1	TGTGCCATCAGCGGAGGGACAGGGCATGGCTACACCTTC	CAISGGTGHGYTF
TRBV4-1	.	TRBJ1-5	TRBD1	TGCGCCAGCAGCCTTACGGAGTCAGGGGGAGGTCAGCCCCAGCATTTT	CASSLTESGGGQPQHF
TRBV10-2	.	TRBJ2-1	.	TGCGCCAGCAATGGGCCGGGAGCCGGTTATGAGCAGTTCTTC	CASNGPGAGYEQFF
TRBV7-2	.	TRBJ2-1	.	TGTGCCAGCGGACCAGACAGGTTGAATTGGAATGAGCAGTTCTTC	CASGPDRLNWNEQFF
TRBV29-1	once	TRBJ1-2	.	TGCAGCGTTGAGCGATCGGGACACCAGGAGTACTATGGCTACACCTTC	CSVERSGHQEYYGYTF
TRBV29-1	.	TRBJ2-1	TRBD2	TGCAGCGTTGAGGGGACTAGCGGGAGCTACAATGAGCAGTTCTTC	CSVEGTSGSYNEQFF
TRBV7-2	.	TRBJ1-4	TRBD1	TGTGCCAGCAGCCTACGTGCTATGGGACAGACGAATGAAAAACTGTTTTTT	CASSLRAMGQTNEKLFF
TRBV20-1	.	TRBJ2-5	.	TGCAGTGCCCAGGGGCGAGAGACCCAGTACTTC	CSAQGRETQYF
TRBV5-4	.	TRBJ2-7	.	TGTGCCAGCAGCTTGTCTAGCGCATTATCCTACGAGCAGTACTTC	CASSLSSALSYEQYF
TRBV15	once	TRBJ1-4	.	TGTGCCACCAGCAGAGATATAAAACAGAGCCAGATTAATGAAAAACTGTTTTTT	CATSRDIKQSQINEKLFF
TRBV10-1	.	TRBJ2-7	TRBD1	TGCGCCAGCAGTCGGACAGGGGGCAAGGTTTACGAGCAGTACTTC	CASSRTGGKVYEQYF
TRBV30	.	TRBJ2-2	TRBD2	TGTGCCTGGACACTAGCGGGAGGGCCCGGGGAGCTGTTTTTT	CAWTLAGGPGELFF
TRBV4-1	.	TRBJ2-1	.	TGCGCCAGCAGCCAAAGCCTGGGATATGAGCAGTTCTTC	CASSQSLGYEQFF
TRBV4-2	once	TRBJ1-1	TRBD1	TGTGCCAGCAGCCAAGACAGGGGGGGGGCTGAAGCTTTCTTT	CASSQDRGGAEAFF
TRBV2	once	TRBJ2-7	.	TGTGCCTCCAAGCCCCCCGACGGAAGCTCCTACGAGCAGTACTTC	CASKPPDGSSYEQYF
TRBV5-4	.	TRBJ2-5	.	TGTGCCAGCGGGGCAGGCCGGCGGGAGACCCAGTACTTC	CASGAGRRETQYF
TRBV7-9	.	TRBJ2-1	.	TGTGCCAGCCTGACCTATGATACACCCTACAATGAGCAGTTCTTC	CASLTYDTPYNEQFF
TRBV4-2	once	TRBJ2-1	.	TGTGCCAGCAGCCAAGACGGGTGGGCTGACTACAATGAGCAGTTCTTC	CASSQDGWADYNEQFF
TRBV6-1	.	TRBJ2-7	TRBD1	TGTGCCAGCAGACCGGGACAGGGGTCCTACGAGCAGTACTTC	CASRPGQGSYEQYF
TRBV7-8	.	TRBJ2-5	.	TGTGCCAGCAGCTTAGTGGAAGCGGACAGCCAAGAGACCCAGTACTTC	CASSLVEADSQETQYF
TRBV9	.	TRBJ2-2	TRBD2	TGTGCCAGCAGCGTAGCAGGGAGGGACGGGGAGCTGTTTTTT	CASSVAGRDGELFF
TRBV7-2	.	TRBJ1-2	TRBD1	TGTGCCAGCAGCCCGGACCGCAGGGGGCGCGGAGGCTACACCTTC	CASSPDRRGRGGYTF
TRBV18	.	TRBJ2-5	.	TGTGCCAGCTCACCAATAGGTGAGACCCAGTACTTC	CASSPIGETQYF
TRBV10-3	.	TRBJ1-2	.	TGTGCCATCAGTGGCGACAACTATGGCTACACCTTC	CAISGDNYGYTF
TRBV27	.	TRBJ2-3	.	TGTGCCAGCAGGAGTACGCAGTATTTT	CASRSTQYF
TRBV6-4	.	TRBJ1-5	.	TGTGCCAGCAGCGATTCCGACGGGAGGCAGGGAAATAGCAATCAGCCCCAGCATTTT	CASSDSDGRQGNSNQPQHF
TRBV15	.	TRBJ1-2	TRBD1	TGTGCCACCAGCAGAGGCCGGGACAGTATTTATGGCTACACCTTC	CATSRGRDSIYGYTF
TRBV28	.	TRBJ2-7	TRBD1	TGTGCCAGCAGTCGCCAGGGGGCGCGGTACGAGCAGTACTTC	CASSRQGARYEQYF
TRBV28	.	TRBJ2-1	TRBD2	TGTGCCAGCACCCCAGGGACTAGCGGGTCCACTGGGTACAATGAGCAGTTCTTC	CASTPGTSGSTGYNEQFF
TRBV30	.	TRBJ1-5	.	TGTGCCTGGACCAAACCCAGGGGATCCCGTAATCAGCCCCAGCATTTT	CAWTKPRGSRNQPQHF
TRBV5-6	.	TRBJ1-1	.	TGTGCCAGCAGCCCGGACCCAGGGGAGACTGAAGCTTTCTTT	CASSPDPGETEAFF
TRBV28	.	TRBJ2-4	.	TGTGCCAGTACAGAAATAGCCAAAAACATTCAGTACTTC	CASTEIAKNIQYF
TRBV29-1	.	TRBJ2-1	TRBD2	TGCAGCGTTGAAGGGGGACTAGCGGGAGGGGTGAAGGAGCAGTTCTTC	CSVEGGLAGGVKEQFF
TRBV2	.	TRBJ2-2	.	TGTGCCAGCAGGACAGACTACACCGGGGAGCTGTTTTTT	CASRTDYTGELFF